One sample yielded the 12 T cell receptor beta chains listed below, sequenced in a study of cytomegalovirus exposure and HLA in healthy donors. The PCR had 60 Vbeta and 13 Jbeta primers. TCRdb's copy holds only in-frame clones and misses some; the assay was immunoSEQ multiplex PCR. The table shows under 200,000 clones, with roughly nine tenths occurring only once. Material for sequencing was PBMCs. The receptors stem from a woman younger than 45 in good health and CMV-seronegative.

The rearrangement links TRBV28 to TRBJ1-4, with D perhaps matching TRBD1 (6 bases). In germline, CDR1 is MDHEN, CDR2 SYDVKM. Trimming removed 11 bases at V and 3 bases at J, with 16 bases between. The CDR3 spans 14 residues. CDR3 DNA: TGTGCCTCTCGAGGGGGGGCGGCTAATGAAAAACTGTTTTTT. This encodes CASRGGAANEKLFF.

This chain connects TRBV9 to TRBJ1-3, with 7 bases lining up with TRBD1. V shed 4 bases, J shed 0 bases, and the junction held 4 bases outside the gene matches. Looked up from germline, CDR1 is SGDLS and CDR2 is YYNGEE. The CDR3 consists of 15 residues. The CDR3 spells CASSTGQFSGNTIYF. The CDR3 region has the DNA TGTGCCAGCAGCACGGGACAGTTCTCTGGAAACACCATATATTTT. The full variable domain, its missing parts supplied by reference TRBV9 and TRBJ1-3, is DSGVTQTPKHLITATGQRVTLRCSPRSGDLSVYWYQQSLDQGLQFLIQYYNGEERAKGNILERFSAQQFPDLHSELNLSSLELGDSALYFCASSTGQFSGNTIYFGEGSWLTVV.

V and J are TRBV6-5 and TRBJ2-5, with D possibly matching TRBD1 (5 bases). This CDR3 is built from 14 residues. The ends were cut back, 6 bases at V and 1 base at J, with 12 bases in the middle. CDR1 MNHEY and CDR2 SVGAGI come from the germline V gene. The CDR3 sequence: CASSRRVAQETQYF. As DNA, the CDR3 is TGTGCCAGCAGCCGCAGGGTGGCCCAAGAGACCCAGTACTTC.

J is TRBJ2-5 and V is TRBV5-1, with D tentatively TRBD2 (5 bases). Trimming left V 0 bases short and J 5 bases short, with 14 bases between. Looked up from germline, CDR1 is SGHRS and CDR2 is YFSETQ. The CDR3 covers 15 residues. The CDR3 coding sequence is TGCGCCAGCAGCTTGGCCGACGTGGGAGTGGAGACCCAGTACTTC. This encodes CASSLADVGVETQYF.

This clone was observed once. The chain combines TRBV28 with TRBJ2-2; 9 bases are a match to TRBD2. Germline V gives CDR1 MDHEN, CDR2 SYDVKM. Trimming removed 3 bases from V and 5 bases from J; junction bases left unmatched: 10. This CDR3 comprises 17 residues. CDR3 amino acids: CASSLEAGGPGTGELFF. The DNA for the CDR3 is TGTGCCAGCAGTTTGGAGGCGGGAGGGCCGGGTACCGGGGAGCTGTTTTTT.

The chain links TRBV29-1 to TRBJ2-7; 7 bases are shared with TRBD1. The V gene's germline CDR1 is SQVTM and CDR2 ANQGSEA. CDR3 length: 14 residues. The V segment lost 4 bases and the J segment 5 bases; nucleotides outside the gene matches: 11. CDR3 loop: CSVGQTGRSHEQYF. CDR3 sequence (DNA): TGCAGCGTTGGACAGACAGGGCGGTCTCACGAGCAGTACTTC.

The chain combines TRBV4-3 with TRBJ2-7; TRBD2 might be the D (6 bases). Germline V gives CDR1 LGHNA, CDR2 YSLEER. The CDR3 is 15 amino acids. Trimming left V 1 base short and J 1 base short, with 11 bases between. CDR3 sequence reads: CASSQGVGGSYEQYF. The CDR3 DNA sequence: TGCGCCAGCAGCCAAGGCGTCGGGGGATCCTACGAGCAGTACTTC.

V and J are TRBV27 and TRBJ2-2, with a tentative D call TRBD1 (5 bases). This CDR3 has 14 amino acids. V was shortened by 5 bases and J by 6 bases, with 13 bases between the two germline ends. In germline, CDR1 is MNHEY, CDR2 SMNVEV (reference sequence). Here the CDR3 reads CASSPAGRAGELFF. The CDR3, as DNA: TGTGCCAGCAGTCCGGCCGGCAGGGCCGGGGAGCTGTTTTTT.

The rearrangement uses TRBV14 and TRBJ2-1, with D possibly matching TRBD1 (6 bases). The CDR3 has 14 amino acids. V shed 1 base and J shed 8 bases, with 12 bases lying between them. The germline V gene encodes CDR1 SGHDN and CDR2 FVKESK. In DNA form, the CDR3 reads TGTGCCAGCAGCCAAGTCGGCAGGGGATATGAGCAGTTCTTC. This codes for CASSQVGRGYEQFF.

The rearrangement links TRBV5-6 to TRBJ2-7; the match to TRBD2 covers 13 bases. Germline V gives CDR1 SGHDT, CDR2 YYEEEE. The CDR3 has 17 residues. Trimming cost V 4 bases and J 0 bases; bases outside gene matches: 7. DNA for the CDR3: TGTGCCAGCAGCGACGGACTAGCGGGAGTCAACTCCTACGAGCAGTACTTC. It translates to CASSDGLAGVNSYEQYF.

The chain links TRBV6-5 to TRBJ1-2, with 7 bases that match TRBD1. This CDR3 has 13 residues. V gave up 5 bases and J gave up 4 bases; unmatched junction bases: 4. Germline-derived CDR1 and CDR2 are MNHEY and SVGAGI. The CDR3 nucleotides read TGTGCCAGCAGTCCTAACAGGGGCTATGGCTACACCTTC. It codes for CASSPNRGYGYTF.

J is TRBJ1-4 and V is TRBV19; D remains ambiguous. The germline V and J ends were trimmed by 5 bases and 8 bases, with 12 bases remaining between them. From germline, CDR1 is LNHDA and CDR2 SQIVND (reference sequence). The CDR3 has 13 amino acids. The CDR3 is CASSFPGREKLFF. The CDR3 nucleotides read TGTGCCAGTAGTTTCCCGGGTCGGGAAAAACTGTTTTTT.